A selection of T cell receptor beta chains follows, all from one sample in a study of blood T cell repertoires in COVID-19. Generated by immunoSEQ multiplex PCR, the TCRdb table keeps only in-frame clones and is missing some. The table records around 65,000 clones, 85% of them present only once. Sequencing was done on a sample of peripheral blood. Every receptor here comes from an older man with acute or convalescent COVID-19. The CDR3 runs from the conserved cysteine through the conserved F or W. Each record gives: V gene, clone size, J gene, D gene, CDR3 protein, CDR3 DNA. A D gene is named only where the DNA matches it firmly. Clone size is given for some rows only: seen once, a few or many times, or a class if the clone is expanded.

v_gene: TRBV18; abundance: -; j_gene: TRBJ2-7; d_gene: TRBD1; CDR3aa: CASSPGTAVYEQYF; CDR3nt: TGTGCCAGCTCACCCGGGACAGCTGTGTACGAGCAGTACTTC
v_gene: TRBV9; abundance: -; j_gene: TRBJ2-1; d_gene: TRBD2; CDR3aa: CASRPRGSGGINEQFF; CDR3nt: TGTGCCAGCAGGCCGAGAGGTAGCGGGGGGATAAATGAGCAGTTCTTC
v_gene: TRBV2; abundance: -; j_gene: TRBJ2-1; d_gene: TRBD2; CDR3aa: CASRGLAGNYNEQFF; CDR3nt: TGTGCCAGCAGGGGACTAGCGGGGAACTACAATGAGCAGTTCTTC
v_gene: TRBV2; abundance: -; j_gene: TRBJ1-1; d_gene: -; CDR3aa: CASSDRGWTEAFF; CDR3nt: TGTGCCAGCAGTGACAGGGGCTGGACTGAAGCTTTCTTT
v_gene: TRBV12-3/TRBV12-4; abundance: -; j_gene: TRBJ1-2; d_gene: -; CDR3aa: CASSLRGSDSYTF; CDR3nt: TGTGCCAGCAGTTTACGGGGTTCTGATAGCTACACCTTC
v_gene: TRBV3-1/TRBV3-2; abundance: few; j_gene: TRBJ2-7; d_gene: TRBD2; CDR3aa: CASSPGLQSYEQYF; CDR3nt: TGTGCCAGCAGCCCGGGACTACAATCCTACGAGCAGTACTTC
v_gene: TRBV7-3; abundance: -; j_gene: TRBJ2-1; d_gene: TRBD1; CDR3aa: CASSGQGGKNEQFF; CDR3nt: TGTGCCAGCTCCGGACAGGGTGGAAAAAATGAGCAGTTCTTC
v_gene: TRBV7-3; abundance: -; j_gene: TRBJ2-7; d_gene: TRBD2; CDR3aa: CASSPTSGGYEQYF; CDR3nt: TGTGCCAGCAGCCCGACTAGCGGGGGTTACGAGCAGTACTTC
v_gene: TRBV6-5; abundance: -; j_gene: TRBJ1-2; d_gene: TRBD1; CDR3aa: CASSSQGVYGYTF; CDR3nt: TGTGCCAGCAGCAGCCAGGGGGTCTATGGCTACACCTTC
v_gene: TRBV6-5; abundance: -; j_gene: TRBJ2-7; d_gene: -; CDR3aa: CASSGRGVYEQYF; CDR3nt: TGTGCCAGCAGCGGCAGGGGAGTCTACGAGCAGTACTTC
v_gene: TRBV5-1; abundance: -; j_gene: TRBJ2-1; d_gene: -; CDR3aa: CASSLSSPSYNEQFF; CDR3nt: TGCGCCAGCAGCTTGTCTAGTCCCTCCTACAATGAGCAGTTCTTC
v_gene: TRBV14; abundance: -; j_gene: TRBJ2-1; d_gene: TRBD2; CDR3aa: CASSQVGASGGASYNEQFF; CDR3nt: TGTGCCAGCAGCCAAGTCGGAGCTAGCGGGGGGGCATCCTACAATGAGCAGTTCTTC
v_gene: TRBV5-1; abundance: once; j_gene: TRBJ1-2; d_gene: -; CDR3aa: CASSLGSGVYRYTF; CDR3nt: TGCGCCAGCAGCTTGGGATCCGGGGTTTATCGCTACACCTTC
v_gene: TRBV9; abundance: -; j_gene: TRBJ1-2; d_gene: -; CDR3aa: CASSPDGGTYGYTF; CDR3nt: TGTGCCAGCAGCCCTGATGGGGGCACATATGGCTACACCTTC
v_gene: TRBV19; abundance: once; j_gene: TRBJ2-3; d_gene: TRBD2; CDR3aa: CASSTLAGGPGDTQYF; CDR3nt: TGTGCCAGTAGTACCCTAGCGGGGGGGCCGGGAGATACGCAGTATTTT
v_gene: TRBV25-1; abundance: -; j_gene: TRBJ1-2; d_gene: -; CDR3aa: CASSKTGYYGYTF; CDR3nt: TGTGCCAGCAGCAAAACAGGGTACTATGGCTACACCTTC
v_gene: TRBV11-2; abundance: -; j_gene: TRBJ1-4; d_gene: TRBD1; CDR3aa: CASSNRDREKLFF; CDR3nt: TGTGCCAGCAGCAACCGGGACAGAGAAAAACTGTTTTTT
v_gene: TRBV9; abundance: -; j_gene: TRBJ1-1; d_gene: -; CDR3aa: CASTILGGGGTEAFF; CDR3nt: TGTGCCAGCACCATTTTGGGGGGGGGTGGCACTGAAGCTTTCTTT
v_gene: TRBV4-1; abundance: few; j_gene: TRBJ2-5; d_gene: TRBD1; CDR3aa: CASSLTGQGQETQYF; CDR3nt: TGCGCCAGCAGCCTAACAGGACAGGGCCAAGAGACCCAGTACTTC
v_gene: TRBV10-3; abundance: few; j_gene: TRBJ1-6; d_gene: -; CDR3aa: CAISDRESSPLHF; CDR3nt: TGTGCCATCAGTGACAGGGAATCATCACCCCTCCACTTT
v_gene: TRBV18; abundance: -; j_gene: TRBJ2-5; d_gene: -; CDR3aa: CASSPRADSVETQYF; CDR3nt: TGTGCCAGCTCACCCAGAGCGGACTCGGTAGAGACCCAGTACTTC
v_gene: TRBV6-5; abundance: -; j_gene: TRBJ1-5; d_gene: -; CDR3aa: CASRSQGNQPQHF; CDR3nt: TGTGCCAGCCGGTCGCAGGGGAATCAGCCCCAGCATTTT
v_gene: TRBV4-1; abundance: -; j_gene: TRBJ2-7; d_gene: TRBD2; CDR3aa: CASSQGVAGPGYEQYF; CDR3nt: TGCGCCAGCAGCCAAGGGGTAGCGGGCCCTGGTTACGAGCAGTACTTC
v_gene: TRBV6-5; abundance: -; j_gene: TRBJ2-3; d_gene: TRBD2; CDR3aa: CASSLAGGTDTQYF; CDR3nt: TGTGCCAGCAGTCTAGCGGGGGGGACAGATACGCAGTATTTT
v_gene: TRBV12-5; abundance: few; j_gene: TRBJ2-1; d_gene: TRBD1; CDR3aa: CASGPRGQGGGQFF; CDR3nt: TGTGCTAGTGGTCCTCGGGGACAGGGGGGTGGGCAGTTCTTC
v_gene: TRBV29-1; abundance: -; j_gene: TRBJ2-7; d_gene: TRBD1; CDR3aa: CSVPGTGVKSEQYF; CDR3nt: TGCAGCGTCCCCGGGACAGGGGTTAAGAGCGAGCAGTACTTC
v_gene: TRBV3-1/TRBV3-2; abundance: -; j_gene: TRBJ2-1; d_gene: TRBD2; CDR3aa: CASSHYSGGAGEQFF; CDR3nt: TGTGCCAGCAGCCACTATAGCGGGGGGGCAGGTGAGCAGTTCTTC
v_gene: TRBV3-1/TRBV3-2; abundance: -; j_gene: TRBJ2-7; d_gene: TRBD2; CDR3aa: CASSQGLAGAAGSYEQYF; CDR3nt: TGTGCCAGCAGCCAGGGACTAGCGGGGGCCGCGGGCTCCTACGAGCAGTACTTC
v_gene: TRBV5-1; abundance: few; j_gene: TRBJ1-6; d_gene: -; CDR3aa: CASSLAGSSYNSPLHF; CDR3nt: TGCGCCAGCAGCTTGGCAGGAAGCTCCTATAATTCACCCCTCCACTTT
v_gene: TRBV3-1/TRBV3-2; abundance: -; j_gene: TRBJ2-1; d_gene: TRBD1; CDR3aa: CASSQDAGGSYNEQFF; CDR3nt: TGTGCCAGCAGCCAAGATGCAGGGGGCTCCTACAATGAGCAGTTCTTC
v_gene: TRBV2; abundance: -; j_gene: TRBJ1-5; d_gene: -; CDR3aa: CASSQQDSNQPQHF; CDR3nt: TGTGCCAGCAGCCAACAGGATAGCAATCAGCCCCAGCATTTT
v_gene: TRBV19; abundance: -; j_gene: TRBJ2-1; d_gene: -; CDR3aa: CASSNWGAETHEQFF; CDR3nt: TGTGCCAGTAGCAATTGGGGCGCAGAGACCCATGAGCAGTTCTTC
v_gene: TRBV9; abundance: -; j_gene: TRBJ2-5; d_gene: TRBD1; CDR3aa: CASSSRSRGPGQNLRQGQETQYF; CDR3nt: TGTGCCAGCAGCTCTAGGTCTAGGGGACCGGGACAGAATTTGAGACAGGGTCAAGAGACCCAGTACTTC
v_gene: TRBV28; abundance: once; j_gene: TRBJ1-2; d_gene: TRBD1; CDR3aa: CASSLSGQGPTNYGYTF; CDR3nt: TGTGCCAGCAGTCTTTCGGGACAGGGGCCAACTAACTATGGCTACACCTTC
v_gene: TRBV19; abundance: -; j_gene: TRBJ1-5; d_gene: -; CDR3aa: CASCRRGNQPQHF; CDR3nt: TGTGCCAGCTGTCGTCGTGGCAATCAGCCCCAGCATTTT
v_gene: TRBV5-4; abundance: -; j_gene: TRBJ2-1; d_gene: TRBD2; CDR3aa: CASSIPGGSYNEQFF; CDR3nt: TGTGCCAGCAGCATCCCGGGGGGCTCCTACAATGAGCAGTTCTTC
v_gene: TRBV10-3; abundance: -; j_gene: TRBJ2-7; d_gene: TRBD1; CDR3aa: CAIRKQGAEYEQYF; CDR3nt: TGTGCCATCAGGAAACAGGGGGCAGAATACGAGCAGTACTTC
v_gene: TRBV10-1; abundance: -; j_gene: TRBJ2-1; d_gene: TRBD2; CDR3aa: CASSVTSGVDEQFF; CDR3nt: TGCGCCAGCAGTGTAACTAGCGGGGTGGATGAGCAGTTCTTC
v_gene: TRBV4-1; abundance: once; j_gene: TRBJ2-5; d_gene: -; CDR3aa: CASSQENAGTETQYF; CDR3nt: TGCGCCAGCAGCCAAGAGAACGCGGGGACGGAGACCCAGTACTTC
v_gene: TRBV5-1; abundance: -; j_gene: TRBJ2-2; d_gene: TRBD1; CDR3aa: CASSLGNRGRNTGELFF; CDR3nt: TGCGCCAGCAGCTTGGGGAACAGGGGGCGCAACACCGGGGAGCTGTTTTTT
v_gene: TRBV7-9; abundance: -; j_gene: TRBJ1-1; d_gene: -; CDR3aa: CASSLATGTEAFF; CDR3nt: TGTGCCAGCAGCTTAGCTACGGGCACTGAAGCTTTCTTT
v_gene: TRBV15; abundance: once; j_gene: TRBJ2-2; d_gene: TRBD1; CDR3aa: CATSSGRTGGAGELFF; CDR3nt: TGTGCCACCAGCAGTGGGAGGACAGGGGGCGCCGGGGAGCTGTTTTTT